This T cell receptor (beta chain) was obtained from a study of blood T cell repertoires in COVID-19. Study details: Both acute and convalescent COVID-19 samples were obtained from the United States, Italy and Spain. In each case, the material was cDNA or gDNA derived from T cells, B-cell-depleted T cells, or PBMCs.

Under the authors' procedure: It was from reference gene primer amplification that nucleated cell counts were estimated. Here immunoSEQ multiplex PCR was the method, and the copy in TCRdb shows in-frame clones only, minus some. V and J calls and clone size are as listed in that table; D and trimming were resolved from the DNA. The table records over 85,000 clones, roughly 86% of them present only once. The V end lost 1 base, the J end lost 2 bases, and 12 bases lay between the germline ends. The germline V gene encodes CDR1 SGDLS and CDR2 YYNGEE. The CDR3 spans 16 residues. The sequencing input was peripheral blood. The TCR sequence derives from a human donor in a cohort sampled during active COVID-19. The V gene is TRBV9, the J gene TRBJ2-2; TRBD2 is a possible D gene (7 bases). CDR3 sequence (DNA): TGTGCCAGCAGCGTAAGAGGGGGGGGAAACACCGGGGAGCTGTTTTTT. The encoded protein is CASSVRGGGNTGELFF.